The 3 T cell receptor beta chains in this list originate from one sample, sequenced in a study of T cell responses to AZD1222 COVID-19 vaccine. Profiled with immunoSEQ multiplex PCR; TCRdb holds only in-frame clones, not every one. Of about 49,000 clones listed, around 85% are singletons. This material consisted of peripheral blood, taken on day 0 of MenACWY control vaccination. Every receptor here comes from an adult in good health.

This rearrangement joins TRBV6-4 to TRBJ1-5; weak D call: TRBD1 (5 bases). The germline CDR1 and CDR2 sequences are MRHNA and SNTAGT. Trimming took 3 bases from V and 13 from J, leaving 16 bases between them. The CDR3 is made up of 13 amino acids. The CDR3 DNA follows: TGTGCCAGCAGTGAAGCTCCGGGGAGGGGACAGCATTTT. Translating gives CASSEAPGRGQHF.

This rearrangement joins TRBV30 to TRBJ1-4; weak D call: TRBD1 (5 bases). Trimming took 2 bases from V and 7 from J, leaving 17 bases between them. This CDR3 contains 15 residues. Germline CDR1 GTSNPN, CDR2 SVGIG (reference sequence). The CDR3 region has the DNA TGTGCCTGGAGTCAGGGTCAGAGAGGTGGTGAAAAACTGTTTTTT. Residues: CAWSQGQRGGEKLFF.

On this clone: The junction departs from the called germline gene at one end, perhaps through a read error. The chain uses TRBV7-8 and TRBJ1-1; D may be TRBD1 (5 bases). This CDR3 has 15 amino acids. CDR1 is SGHVS and CDR2 is FQNEAQ in the germline V gene. The CDR3 DNA reads TGTGCCAGCAGCCTAGCGTTTGGAGGGGACACTGAAGCTTTCTTT. This sequence encodes CASSLAFGGDTEAFF.